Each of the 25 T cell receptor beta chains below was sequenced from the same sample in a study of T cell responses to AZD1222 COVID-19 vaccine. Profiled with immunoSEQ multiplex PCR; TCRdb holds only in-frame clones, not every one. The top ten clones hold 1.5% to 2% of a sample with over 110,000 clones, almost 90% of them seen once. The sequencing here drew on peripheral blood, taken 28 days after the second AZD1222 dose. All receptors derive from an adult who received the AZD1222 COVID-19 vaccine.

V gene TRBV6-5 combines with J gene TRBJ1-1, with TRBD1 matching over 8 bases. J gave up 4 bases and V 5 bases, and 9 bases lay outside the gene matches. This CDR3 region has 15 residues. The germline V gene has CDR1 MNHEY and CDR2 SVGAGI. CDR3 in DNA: TGTGCCAGCAGTACAACGGACAGGGCGGGCACTGAAGCTTTCTTT. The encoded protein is CASSTTDRAGTEAFF.

DNA of the CDR3: TGTGCCAGCGGTCAGGGAGGCAATCAGCCCCAGCATTTT. Translated, it gives CASGQGGNQPQHF. This rearrangement joins TRBV27 to TRBJ1-5; the D gene is possibly TRBD1 (5 bases). The CDR3 is 13 amino acids. Germline V gene lookup returns CDR1 MNHEY and CDR2 SMNVEV (reference sequence). Trimming took 8 bases from V and 2 from J, leaving 10 bases between them.

CDR3 in amino acids: CASSASGSFVAGANVLTF. DNA for the CDR3: TGTGCCAGTAGTGCGAGCGGGTCCTTCGTGGCGGGGGCCAACGTCCTGACTTTC. The chain links TRBV19 to TRBJ2-6, with a tentative D call TRBD2 (6 bases). CDR1 is LNHDA and CDR2 is SQIVND in the germline V gene (reference sequence). CDR3 length equals 18 residues. V shed 5 bases and J shed 4 bases, with 21 bases lying between them.

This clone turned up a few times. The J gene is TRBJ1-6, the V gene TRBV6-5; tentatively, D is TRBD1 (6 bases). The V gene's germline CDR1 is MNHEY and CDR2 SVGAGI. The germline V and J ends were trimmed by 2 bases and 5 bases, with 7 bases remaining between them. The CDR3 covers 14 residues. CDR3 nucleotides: TGTGCCAGCAGTTACAGGGGGGATAATTCACCCCTCCACTTT. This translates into CASSYRGDNSPLHF.

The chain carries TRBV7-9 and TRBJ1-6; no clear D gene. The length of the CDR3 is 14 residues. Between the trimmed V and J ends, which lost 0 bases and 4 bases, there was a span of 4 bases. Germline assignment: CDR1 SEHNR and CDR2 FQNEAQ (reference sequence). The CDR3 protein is CASSLASYNSPLHF. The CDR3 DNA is TGTGCCAGCAGCTTAGCTTCTTATAATTCACCCCTCCACTTT.

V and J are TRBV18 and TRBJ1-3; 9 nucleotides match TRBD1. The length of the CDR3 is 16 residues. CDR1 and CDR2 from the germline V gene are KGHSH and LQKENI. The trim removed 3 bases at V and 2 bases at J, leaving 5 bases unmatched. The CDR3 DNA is TGTGCCAGCTCACCCGGGACAGGGCTAACTGGAAACACCATATATTTT. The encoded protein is CASSPGTGLTGNTIYF.

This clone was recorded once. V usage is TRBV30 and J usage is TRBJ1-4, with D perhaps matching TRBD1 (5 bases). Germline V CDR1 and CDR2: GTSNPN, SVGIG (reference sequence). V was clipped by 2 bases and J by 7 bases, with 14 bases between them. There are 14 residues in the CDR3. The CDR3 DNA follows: TGTGCCTGGAGTCCCGGGACCTTAGGTGAAAAACTGTTTTTT. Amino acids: CAWSPGTLGEKLFF. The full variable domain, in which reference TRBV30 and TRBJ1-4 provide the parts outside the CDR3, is SQTIHQWPATLVQPVGSPLSLECTVEGTSNPNLYWYRQAAGRGLQLLFYSVGIGQISSEVPQNLSASRPQDRQFILSSKKLLLSDSGFYLCAWSPGTLGEKLFFGSGTQLSVL.

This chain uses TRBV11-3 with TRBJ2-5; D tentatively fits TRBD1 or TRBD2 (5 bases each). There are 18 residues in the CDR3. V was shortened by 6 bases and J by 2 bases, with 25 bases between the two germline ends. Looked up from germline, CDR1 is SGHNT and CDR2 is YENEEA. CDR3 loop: CASSSRGVQWGRQETQYF. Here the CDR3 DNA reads TGTGCCAGCAGTTCTCGAGGGGTACAGTGGGGGAGACAAGAGACCCAGTACTTC.

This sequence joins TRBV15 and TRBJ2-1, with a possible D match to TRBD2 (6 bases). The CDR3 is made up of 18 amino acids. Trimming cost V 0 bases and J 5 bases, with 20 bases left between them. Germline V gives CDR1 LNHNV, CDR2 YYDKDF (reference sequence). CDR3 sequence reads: CATSRDLRAGSVDNEQFF. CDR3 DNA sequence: TGTGCCACCAGCAGAGATTTACGGGCGGGGTCGGTCGACAATGAGCAGTTCTTC.

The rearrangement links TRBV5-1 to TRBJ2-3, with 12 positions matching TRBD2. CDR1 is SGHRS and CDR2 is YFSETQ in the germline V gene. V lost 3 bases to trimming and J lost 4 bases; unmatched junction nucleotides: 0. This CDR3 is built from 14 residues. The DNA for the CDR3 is TGCGCCAGCAGCTGGACTAGCGGGGCAGATACGCAGTATTTT. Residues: CASSWTSGADTQYF.

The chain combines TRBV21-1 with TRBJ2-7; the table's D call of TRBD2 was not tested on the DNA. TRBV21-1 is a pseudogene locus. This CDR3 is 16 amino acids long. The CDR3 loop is CASSKSILATAREQYV. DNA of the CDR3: TGTGCCAGCAGCAAATCTATCCTAGCGACCGCGCGGGAGCAGTACGTC.

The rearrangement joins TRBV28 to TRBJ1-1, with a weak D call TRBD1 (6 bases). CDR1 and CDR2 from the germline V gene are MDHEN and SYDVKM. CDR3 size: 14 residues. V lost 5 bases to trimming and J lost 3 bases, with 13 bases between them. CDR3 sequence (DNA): TGTGCCAGCAGTCCGCGACAGGTTTACACTGAAGCTTTCTTT. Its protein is CASSPRQVYTEAFF.

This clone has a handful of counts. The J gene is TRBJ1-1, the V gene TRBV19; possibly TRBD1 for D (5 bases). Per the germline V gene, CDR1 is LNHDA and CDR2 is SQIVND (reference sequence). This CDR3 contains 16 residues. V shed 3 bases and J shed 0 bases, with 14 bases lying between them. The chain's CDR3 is CASSMTGQAVNTEAFF. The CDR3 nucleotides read TGTGCCAGTAGTATGACGGGGCAGGCCGTGAACACTGAAGCTTTCTTT.

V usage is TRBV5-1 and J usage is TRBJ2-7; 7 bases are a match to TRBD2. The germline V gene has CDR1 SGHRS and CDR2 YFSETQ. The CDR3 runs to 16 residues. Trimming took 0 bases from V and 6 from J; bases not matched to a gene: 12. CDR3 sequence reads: CASSLVVARLAGEQYF. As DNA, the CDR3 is TGCGCCAGCAGCTTGGTTGTAGCAAGACTAGCCGGCGAGCAGTACTTC.

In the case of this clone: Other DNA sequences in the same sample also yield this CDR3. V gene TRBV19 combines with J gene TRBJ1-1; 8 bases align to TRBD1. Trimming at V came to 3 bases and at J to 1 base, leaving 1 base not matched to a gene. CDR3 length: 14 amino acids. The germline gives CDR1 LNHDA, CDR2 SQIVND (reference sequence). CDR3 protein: CASSIQGANTEAFF. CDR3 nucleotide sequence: TGTGCCAGTAGTATTCAGGGGGCGAACACTGAAGCTTTCTTT.

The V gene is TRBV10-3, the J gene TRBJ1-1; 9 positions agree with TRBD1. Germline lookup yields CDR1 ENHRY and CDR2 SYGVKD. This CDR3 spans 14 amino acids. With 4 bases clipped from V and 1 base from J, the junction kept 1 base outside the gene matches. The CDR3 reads CAISGGQGNTEAFF. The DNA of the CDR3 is TGTGCCATCAGTGGGGGACAGGGGAACACTGAAGCTTTCTTT.

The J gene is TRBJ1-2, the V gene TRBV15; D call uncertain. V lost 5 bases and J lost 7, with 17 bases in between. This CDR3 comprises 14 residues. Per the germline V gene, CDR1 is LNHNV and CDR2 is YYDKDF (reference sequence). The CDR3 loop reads CATSRGRLQTGYTF. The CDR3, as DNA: TGTGCCACCAGCCGCGGACGTTTACAGACTGGCTACACCTTC.

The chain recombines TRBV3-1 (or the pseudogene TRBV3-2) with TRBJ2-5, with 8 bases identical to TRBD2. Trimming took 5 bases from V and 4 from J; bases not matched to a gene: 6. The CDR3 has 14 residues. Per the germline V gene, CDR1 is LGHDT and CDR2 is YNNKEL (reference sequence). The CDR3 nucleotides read TGTGCCAGCAGCGAACGGGGGGGCCGAGAGACCCAGTACTTC. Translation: CASSERGGRETQYF.

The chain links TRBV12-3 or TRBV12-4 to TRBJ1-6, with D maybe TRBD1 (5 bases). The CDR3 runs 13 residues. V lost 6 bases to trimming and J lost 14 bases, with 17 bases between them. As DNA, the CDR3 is TGTGCCAGCAGGGAGGACGGGGAAGGGGCCCTCCACTTT. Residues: CASREDGEGALHF.

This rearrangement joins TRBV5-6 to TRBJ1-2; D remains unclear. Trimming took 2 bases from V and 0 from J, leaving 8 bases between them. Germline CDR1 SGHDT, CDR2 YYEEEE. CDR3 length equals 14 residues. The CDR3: CASSFSPSNYGYTF. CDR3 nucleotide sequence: TGTGCCAGCAGCTTTTCGCCATCTAACTATGGCTACACCTTC.

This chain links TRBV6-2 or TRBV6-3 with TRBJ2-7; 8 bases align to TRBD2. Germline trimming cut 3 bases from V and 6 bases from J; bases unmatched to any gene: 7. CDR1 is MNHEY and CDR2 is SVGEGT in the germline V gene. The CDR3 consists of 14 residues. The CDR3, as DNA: TGTGCCAGCAGTTATCTAGCGGGTAAAGGCGAGCAGTACGTC. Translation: CASSYLAGKGEQYV.

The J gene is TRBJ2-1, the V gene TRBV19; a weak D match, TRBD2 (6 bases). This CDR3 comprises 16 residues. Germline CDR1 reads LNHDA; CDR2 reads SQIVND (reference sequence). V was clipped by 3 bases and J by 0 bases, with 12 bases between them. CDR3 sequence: CASSMVAASSYNEQFF. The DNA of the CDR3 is TGTGCCAGTAGTATGGTAGCGGCGAGCTCCTACAATGAGCAGTTCTTC.

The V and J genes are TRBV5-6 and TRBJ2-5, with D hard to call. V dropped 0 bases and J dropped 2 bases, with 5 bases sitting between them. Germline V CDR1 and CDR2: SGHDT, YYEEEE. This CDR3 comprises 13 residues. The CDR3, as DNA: TGTGCCAGCAGCTTGGGGTTTCAAGAGACCCAGTACTTC. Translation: CASSLGFQETQYF.

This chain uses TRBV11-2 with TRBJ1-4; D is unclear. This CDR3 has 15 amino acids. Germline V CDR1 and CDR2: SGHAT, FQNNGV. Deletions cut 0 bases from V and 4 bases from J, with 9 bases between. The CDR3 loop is CASSLDVGINEKLFF. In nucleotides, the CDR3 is TGTGCCAGCAGCTTAGACGTAGGGATTAATGAAAAACTGTTTTTT.

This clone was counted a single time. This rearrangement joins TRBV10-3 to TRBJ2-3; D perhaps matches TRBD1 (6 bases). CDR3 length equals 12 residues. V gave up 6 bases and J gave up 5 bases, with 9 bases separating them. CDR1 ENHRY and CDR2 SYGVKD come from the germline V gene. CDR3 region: CAIRTGIDTQYF. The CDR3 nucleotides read TGTGCCATCAGAACAGGGATAGATACGCAGTATTTT.